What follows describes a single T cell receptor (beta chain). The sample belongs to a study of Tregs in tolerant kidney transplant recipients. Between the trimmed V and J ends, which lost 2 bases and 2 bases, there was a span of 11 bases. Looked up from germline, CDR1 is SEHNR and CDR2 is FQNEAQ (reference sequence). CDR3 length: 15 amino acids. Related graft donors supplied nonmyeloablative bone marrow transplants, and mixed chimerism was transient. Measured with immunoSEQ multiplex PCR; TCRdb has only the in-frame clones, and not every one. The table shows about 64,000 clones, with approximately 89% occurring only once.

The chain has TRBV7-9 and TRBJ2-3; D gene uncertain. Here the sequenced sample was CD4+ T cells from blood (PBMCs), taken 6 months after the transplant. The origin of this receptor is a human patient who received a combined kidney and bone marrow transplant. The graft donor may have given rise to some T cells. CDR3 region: CASSLTPWATDTQYF. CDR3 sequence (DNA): TGTGCCAGCAGCTTAACCCCCTGGGCCACAGATACGCAGTATTTT.